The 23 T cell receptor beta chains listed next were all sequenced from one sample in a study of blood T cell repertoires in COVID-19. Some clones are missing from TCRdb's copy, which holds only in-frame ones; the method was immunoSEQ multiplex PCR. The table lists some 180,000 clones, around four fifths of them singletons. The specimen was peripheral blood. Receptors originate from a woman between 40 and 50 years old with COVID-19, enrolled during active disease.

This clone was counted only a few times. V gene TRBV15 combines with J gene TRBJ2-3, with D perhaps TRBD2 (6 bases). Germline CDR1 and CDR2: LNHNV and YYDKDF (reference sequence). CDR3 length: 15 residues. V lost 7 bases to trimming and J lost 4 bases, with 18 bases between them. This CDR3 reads CATTTTRERADTQYF. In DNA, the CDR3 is TGTGCCACCACCACCACAAGGGAGCGGGCAGATACGCAGTATTTT.

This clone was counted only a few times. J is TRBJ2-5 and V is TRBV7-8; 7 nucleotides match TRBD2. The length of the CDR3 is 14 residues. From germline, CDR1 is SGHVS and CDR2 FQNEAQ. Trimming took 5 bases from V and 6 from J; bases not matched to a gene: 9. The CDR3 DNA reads TGTGCCAGCAGCCTACGGGAGGAGTCCAAGACCCAGTACTTC. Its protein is CASSLREESKTQYF.

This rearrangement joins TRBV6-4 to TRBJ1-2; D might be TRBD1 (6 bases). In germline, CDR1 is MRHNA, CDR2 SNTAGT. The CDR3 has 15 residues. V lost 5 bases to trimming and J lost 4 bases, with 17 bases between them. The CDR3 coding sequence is TGTGCCAGCAGTCAAACGACAGGCCCTGGCTATGGCTACACCTTC. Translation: CASSQTTGPGYGYTF.

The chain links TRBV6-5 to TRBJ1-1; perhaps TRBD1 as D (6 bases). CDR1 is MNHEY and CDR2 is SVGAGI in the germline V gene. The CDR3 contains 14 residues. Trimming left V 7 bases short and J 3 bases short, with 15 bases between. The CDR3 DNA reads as TGTGCCAGCAAACCTAGGGGGAGGGACACTGAAGCTTTCTTT. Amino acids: CASKPRGRDTEAFF.

CDR3 in amino acids: CASSDPGQTQETQYF. The CDR3 DNA reads as TGCGCCAGCAGTGACCCGGGACAGACCCAAGAGACCCAGTACTTC. This chain joins TRBV10-1 and TRBJ2-5, with TRBD1 matching over 7 bases. V gave up 3 bases and J gave up 1 base; unmatched junction bases: 5. CDR3 length: 15 amino acids. Per the germline V gene, CDR1 is WNHNN and CDR2 is SYGVQD (reference sequence).

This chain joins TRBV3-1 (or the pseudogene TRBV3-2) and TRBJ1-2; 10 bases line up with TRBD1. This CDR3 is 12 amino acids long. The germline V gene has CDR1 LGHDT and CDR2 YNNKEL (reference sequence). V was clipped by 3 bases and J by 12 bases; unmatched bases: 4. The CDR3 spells CASSHGTGEDTF. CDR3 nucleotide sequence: TGTGCCAGCAGCCACGGGACAGGGGAAGACACCTTC.

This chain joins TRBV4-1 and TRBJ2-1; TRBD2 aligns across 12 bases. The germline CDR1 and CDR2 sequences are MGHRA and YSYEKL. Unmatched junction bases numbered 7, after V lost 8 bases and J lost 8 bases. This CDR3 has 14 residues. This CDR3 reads CASGLAGGPHEQFF. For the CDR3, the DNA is TGCGCCAGCGGGCTAGCGGGGGGGCCTCATGAGCAGTTCTTC.

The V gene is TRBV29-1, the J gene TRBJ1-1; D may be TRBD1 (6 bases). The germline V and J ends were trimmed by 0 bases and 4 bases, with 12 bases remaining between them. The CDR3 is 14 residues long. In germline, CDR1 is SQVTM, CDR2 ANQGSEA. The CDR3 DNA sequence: TGCAGCGTTGAAGACCTCAGGGGAGTCACTGAAGCTTTCTTT. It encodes CSVEDLRGVTEAFF.

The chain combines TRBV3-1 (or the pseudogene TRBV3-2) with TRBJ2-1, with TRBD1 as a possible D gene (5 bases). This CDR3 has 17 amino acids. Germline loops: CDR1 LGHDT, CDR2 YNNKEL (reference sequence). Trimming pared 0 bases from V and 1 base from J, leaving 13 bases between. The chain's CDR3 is CASSQESQVLSYNEQFF. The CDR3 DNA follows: TGTGCCAGCAGCCAAGAATCACAGGTTCTTTCCTACAATGAGCAGTTCTTC.

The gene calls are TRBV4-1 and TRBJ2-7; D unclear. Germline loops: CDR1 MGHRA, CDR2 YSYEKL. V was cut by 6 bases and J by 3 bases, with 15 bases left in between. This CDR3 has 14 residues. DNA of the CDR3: TGCGCCAGCAGTCCGGGTCCGATATTCTACGAGCAGTACTTC. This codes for CASSPGPIFYEQYF.

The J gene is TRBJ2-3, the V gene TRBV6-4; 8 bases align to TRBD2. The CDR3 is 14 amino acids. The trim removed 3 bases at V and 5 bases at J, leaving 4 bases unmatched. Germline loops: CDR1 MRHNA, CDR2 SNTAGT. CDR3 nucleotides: TGTGCCAGCAGTGAAGCGGGAGCACAAGATACGCAGTATTTT. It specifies CASSEAGAQDTQYF.

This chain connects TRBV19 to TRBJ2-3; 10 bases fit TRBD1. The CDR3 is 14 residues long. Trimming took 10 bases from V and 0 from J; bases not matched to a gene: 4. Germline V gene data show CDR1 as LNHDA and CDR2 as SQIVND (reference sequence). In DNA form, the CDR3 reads TGTGCCACCCGGGACAGGGGAAGCACAGATACGCAGTATTTT. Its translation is CATRDRGSTDTQYF.

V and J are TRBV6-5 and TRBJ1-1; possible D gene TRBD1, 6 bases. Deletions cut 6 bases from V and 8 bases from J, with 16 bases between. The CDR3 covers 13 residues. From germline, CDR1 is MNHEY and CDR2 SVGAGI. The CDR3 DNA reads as TGTGCCAGCAGCCTGTTCACAGGGACCGAAGCTTTCTTT. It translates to CASSLFTGTEAFF.

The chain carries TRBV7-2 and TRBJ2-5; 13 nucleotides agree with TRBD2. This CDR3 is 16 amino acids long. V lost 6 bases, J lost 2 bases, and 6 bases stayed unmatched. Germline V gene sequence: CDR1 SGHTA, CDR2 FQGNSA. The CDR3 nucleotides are TGTGCCAGCAGTCGGACTAGCGGGAGCTATCAAGAGACCCAGTACTTC. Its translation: CASSRTSGSYQETQYF.

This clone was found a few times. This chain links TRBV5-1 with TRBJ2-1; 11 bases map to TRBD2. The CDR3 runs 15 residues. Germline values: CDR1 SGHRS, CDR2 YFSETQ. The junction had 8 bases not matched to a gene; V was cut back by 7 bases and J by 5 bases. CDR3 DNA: TGCGCCAGCGGAGGAGGGACTAGCGGAAACAATGAGCAGTTCTTC. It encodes CASGGGTSGNNEQFF.

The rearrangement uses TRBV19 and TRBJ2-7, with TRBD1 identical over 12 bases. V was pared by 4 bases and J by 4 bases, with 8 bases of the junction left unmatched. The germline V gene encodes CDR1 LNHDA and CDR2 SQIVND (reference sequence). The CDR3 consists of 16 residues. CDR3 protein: CASSTTGTGGFYEQYF. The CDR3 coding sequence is TGTGCCAGTAGTACCACCGGGACAGGGGGCTTTTACGAGCAGTACTTC.

CDR3 amino acids: CSASRIWGLNQPQHF. The DNA of the CDR3 is TGCAGTGCCAGTCGTATTTGGGGCCTTAATCAGCCCCAGCATTTT. This chain uses TRBV20-1 with TRBJ1-5, with D perhaps matching TRBD1 (5 bases). The CDR3 has 15 residues. CDR1 and CDR2 (germline): DFQATT, SNEGSKA (reference sequence). The V end was cut by 6 bases, the J end by 4 bases, with 19 bases between.

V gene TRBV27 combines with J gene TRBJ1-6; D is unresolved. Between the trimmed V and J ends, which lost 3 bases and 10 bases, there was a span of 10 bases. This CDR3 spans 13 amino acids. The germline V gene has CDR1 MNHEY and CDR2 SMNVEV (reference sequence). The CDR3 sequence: CASSFNGGSPLHF. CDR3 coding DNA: TGTGCCAGCAGTTTTAATGGTGGCTCACCCCTCCACTTT.

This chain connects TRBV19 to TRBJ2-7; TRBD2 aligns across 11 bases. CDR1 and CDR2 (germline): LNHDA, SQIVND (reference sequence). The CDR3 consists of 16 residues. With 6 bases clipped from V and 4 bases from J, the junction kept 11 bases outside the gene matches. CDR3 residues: CASSPRASGRLYEQYF. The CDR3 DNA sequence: TGTGCCAGTAGCCCTAGGGCTAGCGGGAGGTTGTACGAGCAGTACTTC.

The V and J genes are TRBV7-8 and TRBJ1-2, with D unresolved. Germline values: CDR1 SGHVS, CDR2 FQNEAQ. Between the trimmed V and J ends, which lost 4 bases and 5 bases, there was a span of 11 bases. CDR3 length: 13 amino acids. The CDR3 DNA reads TGTGCCAGCAGCTCGACACAACAGTATGGCTACACCTTC. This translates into CASSSTQQYGYTF.

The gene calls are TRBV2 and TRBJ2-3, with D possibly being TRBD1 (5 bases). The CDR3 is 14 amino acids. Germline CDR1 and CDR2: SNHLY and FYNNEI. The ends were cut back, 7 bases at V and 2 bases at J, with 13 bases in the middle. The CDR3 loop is CASKRGQSTDTQYF. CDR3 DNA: TGTGCCAGCAAAAGGGGCCAGTCCACAGATACGCAGTATTTT.

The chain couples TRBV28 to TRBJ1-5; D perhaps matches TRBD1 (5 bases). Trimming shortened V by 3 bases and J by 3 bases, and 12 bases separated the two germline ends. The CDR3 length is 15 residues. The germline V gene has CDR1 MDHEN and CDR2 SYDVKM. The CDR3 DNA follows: TGTGCCAGCAGTTTTGGCAGGGTGAACAATCAGCCCCAGCATTTT. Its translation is CASSFGRVNNQPQHF. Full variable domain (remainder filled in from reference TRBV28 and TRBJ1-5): DVKVTQSSRYLVKRTGEKVFLECVQDMDHENMFWYRQDPGLGLRLIYFSYDVKMKEKGDIPEGYSVSREKKERFSLILESASTNQTSMYLCASSFGRVNNQPQHFGDGTRLSIL.

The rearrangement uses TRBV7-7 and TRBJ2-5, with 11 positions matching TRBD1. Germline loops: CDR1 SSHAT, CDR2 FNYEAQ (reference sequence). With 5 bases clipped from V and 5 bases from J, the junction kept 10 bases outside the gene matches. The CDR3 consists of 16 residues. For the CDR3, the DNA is TGTGCCAGCAGCCCTTGGCCCCGGGACAGGGGGGAGACCCAGTACTTC. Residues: CASSPWPRDRGETQYF.